This T cell receptor (beta chain) appears in the sequencing data of a study of memory CD4+ T cells and cytomegalovirus serostatus. CDR1 is LNHDA and CDR2 is SQIVND in the germline V gene (reference sequence). Trimming cost V 4 bases and J 3 bases; bases outside gene matches: 5. The CDR3 loop spans 14 amino acids. TCRdb's table, derived via immunoSEQ multiplex PCR, lists solely in-frame clones and lacks some. The table lists under 50,000 clones, roughly 85% of them singletons. The sort gate was single viable CD3+CD4+CD8-CD45RO+ cells for memory CD4+ T cells. The rearrangement joins TRBV19 to TRBJ2-7, with 8 bases identical to TRBD1. The sequence came from an adult in good health and CMV-seropositive. The sequenced sample consisted of memory CD4+ T cells from blood. Here the CDR3 reads CASSTGQGSYEQYF. The DNA for the CDR3 is TGTGCCAGTAGTACCGGACAGGGTAGCTACGAGCAGTACTTC. Full variable domain (missing parts from reference TRBV19 and TRBJ2-7): DGGITQSPKYLFRKEGQNVTLSCEQNLNHDAMYWYRQDPGQGLRLIYYSQIVNDFQKGDIAEGYSVSREKKESFPLTVTSAQKNPTAFYLCASSTGQGSYEQYFGPGTRLTVT.